A single sample is the source of the 20 T cell receptor beta chains below, sequenced in a study of regulatory T cells in long-lasting Graves disease. Assembly of TCR beta libraries relied on iRepertoire HTBI primers together with Arm-PCR of CDR3 regions. Via MiXCR, TCRdb re-called the multiplex PCR reads, giving one row per CDR3 protein. The profile covers about 540,000 distinct CDR3 sequences, with approximately 13% appearing a single time and about 9.1% taken by the ten largest. The time point is: newly diagnosed GD, antithyroid drugs for less than 3 months. Preparation of the TCR library used RNA extracted from PBMCs. These data are also associated with another study on T cells in Graves' hyperthyroidism and ophthalmopathy.

Sample: peripheral blood mononuclear cells (PBMCs), taken at new diagnosis, from a patient treated with antithyroid drugs. These receptors originate from a young man with Graves disease.

The genes are TRBV6-1 and TRBJ1-6; weak D call: TRBD1 (6 bases). Germline V CDR1 and CDR2: MNHNS, SASEGT. V dropped 8 bases and J dropped 12 bases, with 17 bases sitting between them. CDR3 length equals 13 residues. The CDR3 DNA follows: TGTGCCAGCGCGGACAGAGTCGAATTACCCCTCCACTTT. It is translated as CASADRVELPLHF.

This clonotype was observed a few times. This rearrangement joins TRBV19 to TRBJ1-2, with D uncertain. V was cut by 1 base and J by 2 bases, with 8 bases left in between. The CDR3 contains 14 residues. Germline V gene data show CDR1 as LNHDA and CDR2 as SQIVND (reference sequence). Here the CDR3 DNA reads TGTGCCAGTAGTATAGGGCCAGCAAACTATGGCTACACCTTC. As protein: CASSIGPANYGYTF. The full variable domain, completed using reference TRBV19 and TRBJ1-2, is DGGITQSPKYLFRKEGQNVTLSCEQNLNHDAMYWYRQDPGQGLRLIYYSQIVNDFQKGDIAEGYSVSREKKESFPLTVTSAQKNPTAFYLCASSIGPANYGYTFGSGTRLTVV.

A word on this clonotype: Because the CDR3 is missing its conserved closing phenylalanine or tryptophan, this is likely a read error. The CDR3 is CASSSGSGDTQYL. In nucleotides, the CDR3 is TGTGCCAGCAGCTCCGGGAGCGGAGATACGCAGTATCTT. The V and J genes are TRBV7-3 and TRBJ2-3, with a tentative D call TRBD2 (6 bases). V lost 4 bases and J lost 5, with 10 bases in between. This CDR3 comprises 13 residues. The germline V gene has CDR1 SGHTA and CDR2 FQGTGA.

This clonotype was picked up many times. The chain combines TRBV11-1 with TRBJ1-1; no firm D call. Germline lookup yields CDR1 SGHAT and CDR2 FQDESV (reference sequence). CDR3 length: 16 residues. V was cut by 8 bases and J by 0 bases, with 19 bases left in between. The CDR3 DNA reads TGTGCCAGCGAAGTGAGACAAACCGCCATGAACACTGAAGCTTTCTTT. It yields the protein CASEVRQTAMNTEAFF.

The chain couples TRBV10-2 to TRBJ2-6, with D maybe TRBD1 (5 bases). This CDR3 is built from 16 residues. Germline-derived CDR1 and CDR2 are WSHSY and SAAADI. V lost 4 bases to trimming and J lost 2 bases, with 12 bases between them. CDR3 sequence (DNA): TGCGCCAGCAGTGGGACAAGAGTAGCTGGGGCCAACGTCCTGACTTTC. This sequence encodes CASSGTRVAGANVLTF.

This clonotype was seen more than once but under ten times. The gene calls are TRBV2 and TRBJ1-2; D perhaps matches TRBD1 (5 bases). Trimming removed 6 bases at V and 5 bases at J, with 19 bases between. Germline CDR1 SNHLY, CDR2 FYNNEI. This CDR3 has 15 residues. The DNA for the CDR3 is TGTGCCAGCAGCCAAGAAGGCGGGACCCTATATGGCTACACCTTC. Amino acid sequence: CASSQEGGTLYGYTF.

V usage is TRBV6-2 or TRBV6-3 and J usage is TRBJ2-1; 11 nucleotides agree with TRBD1. The CDR3 has 16 amino acids. Looked up from germline, CDR1 is MNHEY and CDR2 is SVGEGT. V lost 1 base, J lost 8 bases, and 7 bases stayed unmatched. CDR3 in amino acids: CASSYFPGQGGHEQFF. The CDR3 bases are TGTGCCAGCAGTTACTTCCCGGGACAGGGGGGCCATGAGCAGTTCTTC.

Comments on this clonotype: A read error may explain this, as a much larger clone is one base away. The chain joins TRBV6-4 to TRBJ1-2; D uncertain. The germline V gene encodes CDR1 MRHNA and CDR2 SNTAGT. V shed 5 bases and J shed 2 bases, with 9 bases lying between them. The length of the CDR3 is 13 residues. For the CDR3, the DNA is TGTGCCAGCAGTTTGGACGAAAACTATGGCTACACCTTC. It encodes CASSLDENYGYTF.

This clonotype occurred many times. V usage is TRBV28 and J usage is TRBJ2-3; TRBD2 matches at 12 bases. Germline loops: CDR1 MDHEN, CDR2 SYDVKM. The trim removed 4 bases at V and 0 bases at J, leaving 11 bases unmatched. The CDR3 extends over 19 amino acids. The CDR3 sequence is CASSSRLAGALGSTDTQYF. As DNA, the CDR3 is TGTGCCAGCAGTTCCCGACTAGCGGGGGCCCTCGGGAGCACAGATACGCAGTATTTT.

Comments on this clonotype: This may be a read error, as it is one base from a much larger clone. This chain links TRBV7-8 with TRBJ2-3, with 8 bases lining up with TRBD1. This CDR3 is built from 14 residues. The germline gives CDR1 SGHVS, CDR2 FQNEAQ. The CDR3 nucleotides read TGTGCCGGCAGCCGGGACAGGCAGACAGATACGCAGTATTTT. Translating it yields CAGSRDRQTDTQYF. Complete variable domain (other parts from reference TRBV7-8 and TRBJ2-3): GAGVSQSPRYKVAKRGQDVALRCDPISGHVSLFWYQQALGQGPEFLTYFQNEAQLDKSGLPSDRFFAERPEGSVSTLKIQRTQQEDSAVYLCAGSRDRQTDTQYFGPGTRLTVL.

The chain couples TRBV20-1 to TRBJ2-1, with 8 bases that match TRBD2. J gave up 8 bases and V 3 bases, and 12 bases lay outside the gene matches. CDR3 length: 15 residues. Germline CDR1 and CDR2: DFQATT and SNEGSKA (reference sequence). The CDR3, as DNA: TGCAGTGCTAGTAGGGGGACTAGTGTATTTGATGAGCAGTTCTTC. Translation gives CSASRGTSVFDEQFF.

In this sample, this clonotype turned up many times. V is TRBV20-1 and J is TRBJ1-1; D gene uncertain. V shed 0 bases and J shed 0 bases, with 5 bases lying between them. The CDR3 is made up of 13 amino acids. In germline, CDR1 is DFQATT, CDR2 SNEGSKA (reference sequence). The CDR3 protein is CSARDDLNTEAFF. The CDR3 DNA sequence: TGCAGTGCTAGAGATGATCTGAACACTGAAGCTTTCTTT.

Many counts were recorded for this clonotype. The CDR3 region is CAISESTEETQYF. The DNA of the CDR3 is TGTGCCATCAGTGAGTCGACGGAAGAGACCCAGTACTTC. J is TRBJ2-5 and V is TRBV10-3; D is unclear. Between the trimmed V and J ends, which lost 0 bases and 3 bases, there was a span of 5 bases. CDR1 is ENHRY and CDR2 is SYGVKD in the germline V gene. The CDR3 is 13 residues long.

This clonotype has a count of ten or more. This rearrangement joins TRBV12-3 or TRBV12-4 to TRBJ2-3; 7 bases fit TRBD1. The V and J ends lost 7 bases and 2 bases, in that order; junction bases with no gene match: 9. This CDR3 is built from 15 residues. CDR3 protein: CASKSQGQITDTQYF. The DNA for the CDR3 is TGTGCCAGCAAGTCTCAGGGACAGATCACAGATACGCAGTATTTT.

This clonotype was seen only a few times. The chain recombines TRBV29-1 with TRBJ2-2; TRBD1 matches 7 bases. The CDR3 has 13 amino acids. The V segment lost 4 bases and the J segment 6 bases; nucleotides outside the gene matches: 5. Germline V gene lookup returns CDR1 SQVTM and CDR2 ANQGSEA. The chain's CDR3 is CSVARGKAGELFF. DNA of the CDR3: TGCAGCGTTGCCAGGGGGAAAGCCGGGGAGCTGTTTTTT.

Many counts were recorded for this clonotype. The chain couples TRBV20-1 to TRBJ2-7, with unresolved D. Germline-derived CDR1 and CDR2 are DFQATT and SNEGSKA (reference sequence). The ends were cut back, 0 bases at V and 4 bases at J, with 13 bases in the middle. The CDR3 spans 14 residues. DNA of the CDR3: TGCAGTGCTAGAGAGCCACGGTATCGGTACGAGCAGTACTTC. It translates to CSAREPRYRYEQYF.

This clonotype was picked up many times. The chain carries TRBV27 and TRBJ2-1; D is tentatively TRBD1 or TRBD2 (5 bases each). Germline V CDR1 and CDR2: MNHEY, SMNVEV (reference sequence). The CDR3 has 12 residues. V was cut by 2 bases and J by 9 bases, with 8 bases left in between. CDR3 DNA: TGTGCCAGCAGTTTAGCAGGGAGTGAGCAGTTCTTC. It yields the protein CASSLAGSEQFF.

This clonotype showed up just a few times. The chain has TRBV5-6 and TRBJ1-5; D remains ambiguous. From germline, CDR1 is SGHDT and CDR2 YYEEEE. Trimming stripped 1 base from V and 3 bases from J, with 8 bases between. CDR3 length equals 14 residues. For the CDR3, the DNA is TGTGCCAGCAGCTTGCTTGGGCTCAATCAGCCCCAGCATTTT. Translated: CASSLLGLNQPQHF.

This clonotype was picked up many times. As DNA, the CDR3 is TGTGCCAGCAGCTTGGTCCTACAGGGAGATACGCAGTATTTT. This sequence encodes CASSLVLQGDTQYF. The J gene is TRBJ2-3, the V gene TRBV5-8, with TRBD1 as a possible D gene (6 bases). Germline V gives CDR1 SGHTS, CDR2 YDEGEE. Trimming left V 0 bases short and J 5 bases short, with 10 bases between. CDR3 length equals 14 residues.

A few counts support this clonotype. The rearrangement links TRBV12-5 to TRBJ2-7; 7 positions match TRBD1. Looked up from germline, CDR1 is LGHNT and CDR2 is FRNRAP. V shed 3 bases and J 0 bases; nucleotides not matched to a gene: 8. The CDR3 covers 16 residues. The DNA for the CDR3 is TGTGCTAGTGGTTTCTCGACAGGGACCCTCTCCTACGAGCAGTACTTC. Translating gives CASGFSTGTLSYEQYF.